This record looks at one T cell receptor (beta chain) sequence and its context. The antigen remains undetermined. Germline CDR1 and CDR2: MNHNS and SASEGT. This CDR3 contains 13 residues. cDNA encoding TCR beta was synthesized via 5'RACE template switching incorporating UMIs. Using the 5' RACE reads, TCRdb records one entry per CDR3 protein without DNA. This table lists around 140,000 distinct CDR3 sequences. The sample comes from a study of T cells expressing NK-cell markers. The study, taken as a whole, reports: The leading position in the CD3+CD56-NKG2C+ fraction of several donors also went to these clonotypes.

Sequences were obtained from blood T cells: a sorted CD56 or NKG2C T cell subset, CD4+ or CD8+ T cells, or bulk PBMC T cells (not recorded which). The TCR sequence derives from a man between 18 and 35 years old in good health. V usage is TRBV6-1 and J usage is TRBJ2-1; TCRdb's assignment of TRBD1 cannot be checked, as there is no DNA. CDR3 loop: CATLDRNYNEQFF.